Listed here are 17 T cell receptor beta chains from one sample, sequenced in a study of blood T cell repertoires in COVID-19. The repertoire was sequenced with immunoSEQ multiplex PCR; TCRdb's copy has only in-frame clones and lacks some. This sample has about 160,000 clones, with about 80% found just once. What was sequenced was peripheral blood. Receptors were obtained from a woman of 80 years or more with acute or convalescent COVID-19.

V usage is TRBV10-3 and J usage is TRBJ2-2; D is ambiguous. This CDR3 comprises 15 residues. Germline loops: CDR1 ENHRY, CDR2 SYGVKD. With 2 bases removed from V and 0 bases from J, the gap between germline ends came to 7 bases. CDR3 in amino acids: CAISEQTANTGELFF. CDR3 nucleotide sequence: TGTGCCATCAGTGAGCAAACAGCGAACACCGGGGAGCTGTTTTTT.

The V and J genes are TRBV27 and TRBJ2-5, with 8 bases fitting TRBD2. Trimming took 4 bases from V and 5 from J; bases not matched to a gene: 12. This CDR3 contains 16 residues. The germline V gene encodes CDR1 MNHEY and CDR2 SMNVEV (reference sequence). The CDR3 DNA reads TGTGCCAGCAGTTCCAGGAGGACTAGCTCCGGGGAGACCCAGTACTTC. Translating gives CASSSRRTSSGETQYF.

The chain couples TRBV7-6 to TRBJ2-3; 10 bases agree with TRBD2. J lost 0 bases, V lost 5 bases, and 11 bases had no gene match. CDR3 length equals 18 residues. Germline V gives CDR1 SGHVS, CDR2 FNYEAQ. In DNA form, the CDR3 reads TGTGCCAGCAGCGAGTTTAGCGGGGGGCTTCCTAGCACAGATACGCAGTATTTT. This gives the protein CASSEFSGGLPSTDTQYF. The full variable domain, in which reference TRBV7-6 and TRBJ2-3 provide the parts outside the CDR3, is GAGVSQSPRYKVTKRGQDVALRCDPISGHVSLYWYRQALGQGPEFLTYFNYEAQQDKSGLPNDRFSAERPEGSISTLTIQRTEQRDSAMYRCASSEFSGGLPSTDTQYFGPGTRLTVL.

The V call is TRBV28, the J call TRBJ1-3; D gene uncertain. The CDR3 consists of 14 residues. Germline CDR1 and CDR2: MDHEN and SYDVKM. V dropped 5 bases and J dropped 0 bases, with 8 bases sitting between them. The CDR3 region is CASSLSGSGNTIYF. Written as DNA, the CDR3 is TGTGCCAGCAGTCTCTCAGGCTCTGGAAACACCATATATTTT.

The chain uses TRBV5-1 and TRBJ2-7, with TRBD1 identical over 9 bases. The CDR3 has 15 residues. Germline loops: CDR1 SGHRS, CDR2 YFSETQ. V shed 5 bases, J shed 3 bases, and the junction held 9 bases outside the gene matches. The CDR3 nucleotides read TGCGCCAGCAGTTCAGGACAGGGGAATCACTACGAGCAGTACTTC. It translates to CASSSGQGNHYEQYF.

The chain recombines TRBV19 with TRBJ1-1; a weak D match, TRBD1 (5 bases). The germline V and J ends were trimmed by 3 bases and 4 bases, with 9 bases remaining between them. CDR1 and CDR2 (germline): LNHDA, SQIVND (reference sequence). The CDR3 covers 13 residues. DNA of the CDR3: TGTGCCAGTAGTATCTTGGACACCACTGAAGCTTTCTTT. It is translated as CASSILDTTEAFF.

V usage is TRBV27 and J usage is TRBJ2-1, with no clear D. Germline V gene lookup returns CDR1 MNHEY and CDR2 SMNVEV (reference sequence). V was shortened by 2 bases and J by 3 bases, with 11 bases between the two germline ends. This CDR3 region has 15 residues. The CDR3 protein is CASSLLYRIYNEQFF. DNA for the CDR3: TGTGCCAGCAGTTTACTGTATAGAATCTACAATGAGCAGTTCTTC.

The chain combines TRBV9 with TRBJ2-3; no reliable D call. Germline assignment: CDR1 SGDLS and CDR2 YYNGEE. The CDR3 has 15 residues. V lost 0 bases, J lost 5 bases, and 13 bases lay in between. CDR3 in amino acids: CASSVGTNYLDTQYF. The CDR3 DNA reads TGTGCCAGCAGCGTAGGTACTAATTATTTAGATACGCAGTATTTT.

V gene TRBV27 combines with J gene TRBJ2-7, with TRBD2 as a possible D gene (6 bases). The CDR3 spans 14 residues. The V gene lost 5 bases and the J gene lost 2 bases, with 13 bases spanning the gap. Germline loops: CDR1 MNHEY, CDR2 SMNVEV (reference sequence). CDR3 sequence reads: CASSPRDATYEQYF. The DNA for the CDR3 is TGTGCCAGCAGTCCGCGGGACGCCACCTACGAGCAGTACTTC.

This clone occurred once. The chain employs TRBV6-2 or TRBV6-3 and TRBJ2-1; 11 nucleotides line up with TRBD2. The CDR3 sequence is 16 residues long. CDR1 is MNHEY, CDR2 SVGEGT, per germline. J gave up 7 bases and V 5 bases, and 10 bases lay outside the gene matches. The CDR3 region has the DNA TGTGCCAGCAGTCAAGGATCTACTAGCGGGGGTAATGAGCAGTTCTTC. Its translation is CASSQGSTSGGNEQFF.

The J gene is TRBJ1-4, the V gene TRBV4-1; tentative D call: TRBD1 (6 bases). V shed 4 bases and J shed 0 bases, with 9 bases lying between them. The germline gives CDR1 MGHRA, CDR2 YSYEKL. CDR3 length equals 15 residues. The CDR3 sequence is CASSPTGPTNEKLFF. In DNA, the CDR3 is TGCGCCAGCAGCCCCACAGGGCCAACTAATGAAAAACTGTTTTTT.

V is TRBV6-5 and J is TRBJ2-7, with 11 bases aligning to TRBD2. With 7 bases clipped from V and 4 bases from J, the junction kept 6 bases outside the gene matches. CDR3 length: 14 amino acids. Germline loops: CDR1 MNHEY, CDR2 SVGAGI. The CDR3 protein is CASTLAGGWYEQYF. DNA of the CDR3: TGTGCCAGCACCTTAGCGGGGGGGTGGTACGAGCAGTACTTC.

Notes on this clone: Within the sample, other DNA sequences also encode this same CDR3. The chain employs TRBV7-9 and TRBJ2-3; 10 bases fit TRBD2. This CDR3 has 16 residues. V trimming: 1 base; J trimming: 5 bases; junction bases outside the gene matches: 6. CDR1 is SEHNR, CDR2 FQNEAQ, per germline (reference sequence). The CDR3 bases are TGTGCCAGCAGCTTAGTAGCGGGGGGAGGTGGAGATACGCAGTATTTT. It yields the protein CASSLVAGGGGDTQYF. The full variable domain, completed using reference TRBV7-9 and TRBJ2-3, is DTGVSQNPRHKITKRGQNVTFRCDPISEHNRLYWYRQTLGQGPEFLTYFQNEAQLEKSRLLSDRFSAERPKGSFSTLEIQRTEQGDSAMYLCASSLVAGGGGDTQYFGPGTRLTVL.

The chain recombines TRBV18 with TRBJ1-1; maybe TRBD1 (6 bases). This CDR3 is built from 12 residues. Between the trimmed V and J ends, which lost 4 bases and 5 bases, there was a span of 8 bases. CDR1 is KGHSH and CDR2 is LQKENI in the germline V gene. The CDR3 DNA reads TGTGCCAGCTCACTACAGGGAACTGAAGCTTTCTTT. Encoded protein: CASSLQGTEAFF.

J is TRBJ2-3 and V is TRBV9; maybe TRBD1 (6 bases). V was clipped by 3 bases and J by 1 base, with 15 bases between them. Germline loops: CDR1 SGDLS, CDR2 YYNGEE. This CDR3 has 16 residues. CDR3 sequence: CASSATGFVGTDTQYF. In DNA form, the CDR3 reads TGTGCCAGCAGCGCAACAGGGTTTGTGGGCACAGATACGCAGTATTTT.

This clone was recorded many times. The CDR3 nucleotides read TGTGCCAGCAGCACCGAAACTTTTAAGGGTGGGAGCTACGAGCAGTACTTC. Its protein product is CASSTETFKGGSYEQYF. The rearrangement links TRBV21-1 to TRBJ2-7; no DNA check was done on the table's D call, TRBD2. TRBV21-1 is a known pseudogene. The CDR3 length is 17 residues.

This clone has only one observation. The chain uses TRBV5-1 and TRBJ2-2; D is possibly TRBD2 (5 bases). Germline V gene lookup returns CDR1 SGHRS and CDR2 YFSETQ. V was trimmed by 0 bases and J by 6 bases, leaving 9 bases between them. CDR3 length: 14 amino acids. This CDR3 reads CASSLGPGAGELFF. CDR3 sequence (DNA): TGCGCCAGCAGCTTGGGTCCCGGGGCCGGGGAGCTGTTTTTT.